A selection of T cell receptor beta chains follows, all from one sample in a study of beta chain features in type 1 diabetes. Method: immunoSEQ multiplex PCR; TCRdb's copy keeps in-frame clones and lacks some. The sample has hundreds of thousands of clones; about 32% are singletons. The specimen was naive CD4+ T cells from blood. These receptors all come from a man between 18 and 35 years old in good health. The CDR3 runs from the conserved cysteine through the conserved F or W. The order of the fields is clone size, CDR3 length, V gene, J gene, D gene, CDR3 protein, CDR3 DNA. A D gene is named only where the DNA matches it firmly. Clone sizes are given selectively: once, few, many, or a class where the clone is expanded.

>few|14|TRBV9|TRBJ2-1|-
CASSLGGWSNEQFF
TGTGCCAGCAGCCTAGGGGGGTGGAGCAATGAGCAGTTCTTC
>few|16|TRBV9|TRBJ2-2|TRBD2
CASSAPGLAGTGELFF
TGTGCCAGCAGCGCCCCGGGACTAGCGGGAACCGGGGAGCTGTTTTTT
>-|14|TRBV5-1|TRBJ2-7|-
CASSLEVTRVEQYF
TGCGCCAGCAGCTTGGAAGTGACCAGGGTCGAGCAGTACTTC
>-|15|TRBV18|TRBJ2-7|TRBD2
CASSPVASGTYEQYF
TGTGCCAGCTCACCAGTAGCTAGCGGCACCTACGAGCAGTACTTC
>once|15|TRBV30|TRBJ2-2|-
CAWRLSGVRTGELFF
TGTGCCTGGAGGTTGTCCGGAGTGCGGACCGGGGAGCTGTTTTTT
>few|17|TRBV5-1|TRBJ2-3|TRBD2
CASSLSSTSGRTDTQYF
TGCGCCAGCAGCTTGTCCTCGACTAGCGGGAGGACAGATACGCAGTATTTT
>few|16|TRBV7-2|TRBJ2-1|TRBD2
CASSLASGTSYNEQFF
TGTGCCAGCAGCTTAGCGAGCGGGACTAGCTACAATGAGCAGTTCTTC
>-|12|TRBV30|TRBJ1-4|-
CACNRRNEKLFF
TGTGCCTGTAATCGGCGAAATGAAAAACTGTTTTTT
>-|14|TRBV29-1|TRBJ2-7|TRBD2
CSYSGGGSSYEQYF
TGCAGCTACTCGGGAGGCGGCAGCTCCTACGAGCAGTACTTC
>-|14|TRBV9|TRBJ2-1|-
CASSVRGSYNEQFF
TGTGCCAGCAGCGTAAGAGGGTCCTACAATGAGCAGTTCTTC
>-|11|TRBV27|TRBJ2-7|-
CASSLWCEQYF
TGTGCCAGCAGTCTGTGGTGCGAGCAGTACTTC
>-|15|TRBV25-1|TRBJ2-7|TRBD2
CASRGTSGPSYEQYF
TGTGCCAGCAGAGGGACTAGCGGACCTTCCTACGAGCAGTACTTC
>-|11|TRBV30|TRBJ2-2|-
CARRVSGELFF
TGTGCTCGACGGGTTTCCGGGGAGCTGTTTTTT
>-|14|TRBV5-1|TRBJ1-3|-
CASSIQGTGNTIYF
TGCGCCAGCAGCATTCAGGGAACTGGAAACACCATATATTTT
>-|15|TRBV28|TRBJ2-2|TRBD1
CASEPGQKNTGELFF
TGTGCCAGCGAACCGGGACAGAAGAACACCGGGGAGCTGTTTTTT
>-|15|TRBV30|TRBJ1-4|-
CAWAQKGRANEKLFF
TGTGCCTGGGCACAGAAGGGAAGGGCTAATGAAAAACTGTTTTTT
>-|16|TRBV4-3|TRBJ1-1|-
CASSQTGGQPNTEAFF
TGCGCCAGCAGCCAAACGGGAGGACAGCCGAACACTGAAGCTTTCTTT
>few|12|TRBV29-1|TRBJ1-1|-
CSVVTGSTEAFF
TGCAGCGTGGTTACAGGGTCCACTGAAGCTTTCTTT
>-|14|TRBV19|TRBJ2-1|-
CASSATSSYNEQFF
TGTGCCAGTTCCGCGACTAGCTCCTACAATGAGCAGTTCTTC
>few|12|TRBV30|TRBJ1-2|-
CAWTTGIRGYTF
TGTGCCTGGACCACAGGGATTAGAGGCTACACCTTC
>-|13|TRBV9|TRBJ2-7|TRBD2
CASSVVVSGEQYF
TGTGCCAGCAGCGTAGTTGTTAGCGGGGAACAGTACTTC
>-|17|TRBV4-3|TRBJ2-1|TRBD2
CASSQTESGSFNNEQFF
TGCGCCAGCAGCCAAACAGAGAGCGGGAGTTTCAACAATGAGCAGTTCTTC
>few|13|TRBV10-3|TRBJ2-7|-
CAISEGLAYEQYF
TGTGCCATCAGTGAGGGACTGGCCTACGAGCAGTACTTC
>few|16|TRBV30|TRBJ2-1|TRBD2
CAWSPRLAGGYNEQFF
TGTGCCTGGAGTCCCCGCTTAGCGGGAGGTTACAATGAGCAGTTCTTC
>-|15|TRBV7-2|TRBJ2-7|TRBD2
CASSPEGLAGYEQYF
TGTGCCAGCAGTCCCGAGGGACTAGCGGGCTACGAGCAGTACTTC
>-|16|TRBV7-6|TRBJ2-5|-
CASSLAPGRLQETQYF
TGTGCCAGCAGCTTAGCGCCAGGGCGGCTCCAAGAGACCCAGTACTTC
>-|14|TRBV7-2|TRBJ2-7|-
CASSLDSSVYEQYF
TGTGCCAGCAGCCTGGACTCATCCGTTTACGAGCAGTACTTC
>few|11|TRBV7-9|TRBJ2-3|-
CATPEGDTQYF
TGTGCCACCCCGGAGGGGGATACGCAGTATTTT
>-|15|TRBV2|TRBJ1-5|-
CASSETNGLIRPQHF
TGTGCCAGCAGTGAAACAAACGGCTTAATTCGGCCCCAGCATTTT
>-|11|TRBV5-1|TRBJ1-1|-
CASSFGTEAFF
TGCGCCAGCAGCTTTGGAACTGAAGCTTTCTTT
>-|17|TRBV25-1|TRBJ2-3|TRBD2
CASSELGGGRAADTQYF
TGTGCCAGCAGTGAGCTAGGAGGCGGGAGGGCCGCGGATACGCAGTATTTT
>-|16|TRBV5-1|TRBJ2-4|-
CASSSGHPGLENIQYF
TGCGCCAGCAGCTCCGGCCACCCAGGGCTGGAGAACATTCAGTACTTC